Detailed here is one T cell receptor beta chain. Its antigen is as yet unknown. The sample belongs to a study of OX40 agonist ivuxolimab in advanced cancers. Study details: Given to patients was ivuxolimab, an agonistic anti-OX40 (CD134) antibody.

Study results and limitations: There was clonal expansion of CD4+ and CD8+ blood T cells by week 6 at 0.1 to 3.0 mg/kg. The study found among the lowest clonal expansion in partial responders at 0.1-3.0 mg/kg.

The data were produced by immunoSEQ multiplex PCR, yet TCRdb's version contains in-frame clones alone and is incomplete. This sample carries roughly 76,000 clones, approximately 90% of them seen once, and the ten largest clones take approximately 7.7%. Germline trimming cut 0 bases from V and 5 bases from J; bases unmatched to any gene: 15. CDR3 length: 18 amino acids. Germline assignment: CDR1 LGHNT and CDR2 FRNRAP. Sequencing was performed on CD4+ or CD8+ T cells sorted from blood, taken in a trial of the OX40 agonist ivuxolimab. The gene calls are TRBV12-5 and TRBJ2-5, with 7 bases lining up with TRBD1. The clonotype comes from an adult with an advanced solid tumor such as melanoma, head and neck, liver or kidney cancer. CDR3 region: CASGLVADGQVGWETQYF. The CDR3 DNA is TGTGCTAGTGGTTTGGTCGCGGATGGACAGGTTGGTTGGGAGACCCAGTACTTC.